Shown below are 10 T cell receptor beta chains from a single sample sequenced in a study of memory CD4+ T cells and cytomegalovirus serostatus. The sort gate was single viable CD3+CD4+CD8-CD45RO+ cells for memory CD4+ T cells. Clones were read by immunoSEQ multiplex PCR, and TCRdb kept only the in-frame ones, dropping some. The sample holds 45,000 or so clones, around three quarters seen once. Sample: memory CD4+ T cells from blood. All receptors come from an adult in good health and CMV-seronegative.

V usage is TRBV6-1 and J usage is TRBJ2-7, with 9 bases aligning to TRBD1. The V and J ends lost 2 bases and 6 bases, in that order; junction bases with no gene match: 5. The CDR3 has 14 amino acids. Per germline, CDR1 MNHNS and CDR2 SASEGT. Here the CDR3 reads CASSEKGGQGEQYF. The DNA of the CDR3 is TGTGCCAGCAGTGAAAAAGGGGGACAGGGCGAGCAGTACTTC.

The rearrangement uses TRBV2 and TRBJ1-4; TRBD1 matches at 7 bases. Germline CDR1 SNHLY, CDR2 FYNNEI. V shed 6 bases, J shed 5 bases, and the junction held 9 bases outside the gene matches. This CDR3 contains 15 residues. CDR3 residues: CASSPTGTENEKLFF. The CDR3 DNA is TGTGCCAGCAGCCCTACAGGGACAGAGAATGAAAAACTGTTTTTT. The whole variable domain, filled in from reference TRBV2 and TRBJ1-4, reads EPEVTQTPSHQVTQMGQEVILRCVPISNHLYFYWYRQILGQKVEFLVSFYNNEISEKSEIFDDQFSVERPDGSNFTLKIRSTKLEDSAMYFCASSPTGTENEKLFFGSGTQLSVL.

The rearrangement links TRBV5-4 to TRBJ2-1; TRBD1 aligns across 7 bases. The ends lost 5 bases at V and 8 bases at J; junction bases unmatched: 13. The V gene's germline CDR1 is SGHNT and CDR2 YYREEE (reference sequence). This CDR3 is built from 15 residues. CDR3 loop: CASRPITGADDEQFF. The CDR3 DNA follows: TGTGCCAGCAGGCCCATCACAGGGGCGGACGATGAGCAGTTCTTC.

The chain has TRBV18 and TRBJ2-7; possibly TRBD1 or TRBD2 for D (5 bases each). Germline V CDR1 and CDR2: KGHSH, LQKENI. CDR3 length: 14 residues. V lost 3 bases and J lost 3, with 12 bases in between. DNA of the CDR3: TGTGCCAGCTCACCGGGACGGACAAACTACGAGCAGTACTTC. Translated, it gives CASSPGRTNYEQYF.

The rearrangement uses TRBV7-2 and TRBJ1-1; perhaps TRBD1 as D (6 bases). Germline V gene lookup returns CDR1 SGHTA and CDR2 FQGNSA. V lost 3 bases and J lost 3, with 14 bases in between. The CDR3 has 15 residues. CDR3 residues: CASSFTPQGYTEAFF. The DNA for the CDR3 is TGTGCCAGCAGCTTCACACCTCAGGGGTACACTGAAGCTTTCTTT.

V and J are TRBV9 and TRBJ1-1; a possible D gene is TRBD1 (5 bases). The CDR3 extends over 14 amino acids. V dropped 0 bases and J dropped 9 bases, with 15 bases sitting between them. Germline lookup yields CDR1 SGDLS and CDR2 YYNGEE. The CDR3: CASSVGLQASKAFF. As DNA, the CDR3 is TGTGCCAGCAGCGTAGGCCTACAGGCTAGCAAAGCTTTCTTT.

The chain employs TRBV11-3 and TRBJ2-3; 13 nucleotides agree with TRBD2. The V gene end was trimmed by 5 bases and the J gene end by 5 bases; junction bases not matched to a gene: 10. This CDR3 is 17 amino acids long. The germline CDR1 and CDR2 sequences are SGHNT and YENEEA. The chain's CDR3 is CASSPLGLAGVVDTQYF. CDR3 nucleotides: TGTGCCAGCAGCCCCCTCGGACTAGCGGGAGTTGTAGATACGCAGTATTTT.

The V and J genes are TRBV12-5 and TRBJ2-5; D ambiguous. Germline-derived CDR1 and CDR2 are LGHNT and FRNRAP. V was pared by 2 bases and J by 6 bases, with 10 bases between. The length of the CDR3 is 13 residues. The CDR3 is CASGLSLEKTQYF. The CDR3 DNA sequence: TGTGCTAGTGGTTTGTCGTTAGAGAAGACCCAGTACTTC.

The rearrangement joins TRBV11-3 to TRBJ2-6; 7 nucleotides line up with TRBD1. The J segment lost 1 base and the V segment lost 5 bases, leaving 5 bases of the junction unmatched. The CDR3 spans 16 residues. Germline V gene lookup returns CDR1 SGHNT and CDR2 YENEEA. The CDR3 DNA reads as TGTGCCAGCAGCACGGGACAGATGTCTGGGGCCAACGTCCTGACTTTC. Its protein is CASSTGQMSGANVLTF.

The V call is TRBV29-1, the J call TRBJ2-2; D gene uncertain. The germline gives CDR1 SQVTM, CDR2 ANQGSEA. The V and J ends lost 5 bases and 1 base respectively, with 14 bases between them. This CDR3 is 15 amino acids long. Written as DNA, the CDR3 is TGCAGCGTTAGGGTAGTATCCCTGAACACCGGGGAGCTGTTTTTT. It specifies CSVRVVSLNTGELFF.